Listed below are T cell receptor beta chains from one sample, sequenced in a study of cytomegalovirus exposure and HLA in healthy donors. The table came from immunoSEQ multiplex PCR; TCRdb's copy has only in-frame clones and leaves some out. Of around 200,000 clones in the sample, 75% to 90% are singletons; the top ten hold less than 1.2%. The sequencing input was PBMCs. The origin of the receptors is a woman aged 18-29 years in good health and CMV-seronegative. The CDR3 runs from the conserved cysteine through the conserved F or W. D genes are given only for firm matches. The size entry is marked missing in some rows and otherwise reads once, few, many or a size class.

clone_size j_call v_call d_call cdr3_nt cdr3_aa
- TRBJ2-5 TRBV7-2 TRBD1 TGTGCCAGCGGCTTTCCGGACAGGGAAGAGACCCAGTACTTC CASGFPDREETQYF
- TRBJ2-7 TRBV20-1 - TGCAGTGCTAGAATAGACAGACAGTCGTACTTC CSARIDRQSYF
few TRBJ1-6 TRBV6-1 TRBD1 TGTGCCAGCAGTGAGGGACAGGGGTTAGATTCACCCCTCCACTTT CASSEGQGLDSPLHF
- TRBJ1-3 TRBV5-4 TRBD1 TGTGCCAGCAGCCACGACAGGGTTGGAAACACCATATATTTT CASSHDRVGNTIYF
- TRBJ1-4 TRBV29-1 - TGCAGCGTTGAAGCCCTGGGCGATGAAAAACTGTTTTTT CSVEALGDEKLFF
- TRBJ1-4 TRBV4-1 - TGCGCCAGCAGCCAAGTATGGTCTTGGGCTGAAAAACTGTTTTTT CASSQVWSWAEKLFF
- TRBJ2-5 TRBV19 - TGTGCCAGCCTGGACACAGAGACCCAGTACTTC CASLDTETQYF
- TRBJ1-4 TRBV5-4 - TGTGCCAGCAACCAGGGAACAGACGAAAAACTGTTTTTT CASNQGTDEKLFF
once TRBJ2-3 TRBV7-2 - TGTGCCAGCAGCGGACTCAGCCTTAGCACAGATACGCAGTATTTT CASSGLSLSTDTQYF
few TRBJ1-2 TRBV11-2 - TGTGCCAGCAGCTTAGATCCAGGGAACTATGGCTACACCTTC CASSLDPGNYGYTF
- TRBJ2-3 TRBV4-2 - TGTGCCAGCAGCCAAGAAACACGGGGTAGCTCCCCTAGCACAGATACGCAGTATTTT CASSQETRGSSPSTDTQYF
- TRBJ1-2 TRBV29-1 - TGCAGCGTGACGAAACAAACAGGGTATGGCTACACCTTC CSVTKQTGYGYTF
- TRBJ1-1 TRBV27 TRBD1 TGTGCCAGCAGTCCTACAGGGGGGGACACTGAAGCTTTCTTT CASSPTGGDTEAFF
- TRBJ2-1 TRBV13 TRBD2 TGTGCCAGCAGCTTAGTGCGGGAGGGCCAGTCGGGTAATGAGCAGTTCTTC CASSLVREGQSGNEQFF
- TRBJ2-7 TRBV27 - TGTGCCAGCAGCATACAGCGGCCATACGAGCAGTACTTC CASSIQRPYEQYF
- TRBJ2-7 TRBV18 - TGTGCCAGCTCACCACCCACGGTCGACGAGCAGTACTTC CASSPPTVDEQYF
- TRBJ2-1 TRBV10-3 - TGTGCCATCAGTGAGGAACAGAGTAGCGCCAGGGAGCAGTTCTTC CAISEEQSSAREQFF
- TRBJ1-5 TRBV5-8 - TGTGCCAGCAGCTTTAGAAACGGGAATCAGCCCCAGCATTTT CASSFRNGNQPQHF
- TRBJ2-1 TRBV4-1 TRBD2 TGCGCCAGCAGCCAAGAATGGCGCGGGAGCGCAAACAATGAGCAGTTCTTC CASSQEWRGSANNEQFF
once TRBJ2-5 TRBV25-1 TRBD1 TGTGCCAGCAGTGCCACAGGGGTGGTTGGGACCCAGTACTTC CASSATGVVGTQYF
- TRBJ2-7 TRBV7-2 - TGTGCCAGCAGCTCACGGGGAATCGACGAGCAGTACTTC CASSSRGIDEQYF
- TRBJ1-4 TRBV29-1 - TGCAGCGGTGGACAGTCGAATGAAAAACTGTTTTTT CSGGQSNEKLFF
- TRBJ2-2 TRBV6-4 - TGTGCCAGCAGTTCGACTGGTTACACCGGGGAGCTGTTTTTT CASSSTGYTGELFF
- TRBJ2-3 TRBV4-1 - TGCGCCAGCAGCCATTCCCCGGGAGAAAAGGTGGGCGATACGCAGTATTTT CASSHSPGEKVGDTQYF
- TRBJ2-7 TRBV4-2 - TGTGCCAGCAGCCAAGAGGGGAGAAATCCTCGGGGGGAGCAGTACTTC CASSQEGRNPRGEQYF
- TRBJ2-7 TRBV2 TRBD1 TGTGCCAGTATGGACAGGGTAAACGAGCAGTACTTC CASMDRVNEQYF
- TRBJ2-1 TRBV15 - TGTGCCACCAGAGTGGAGGCCAGGAGCTCCTACAATGAGCAGTTCTTC CATRVEARSSYNEQFF
- TRBJ1-1 TRBV2 - TGTGCCAGCAGTGCCGTGGGGGCTTCAAACACTGAAGCTTTCTTT CASSAVGASNTEAFF
- TRBJ1-2 TRBV27 TRBD1 TGTGCCAGCAGTCCGATAGGGACAGACTATGGCTACACCTTC CASSPIGTDYGYTF
- TRBJ2-2 TRBV7-7 TRBD2 TGTGCCAGCAGCTTAGGTAGCGGGGTTGCCGGGGAGCTGTTTTTT CASSLGSGVAGELFF
few TRBJ2-3 TRBV27 - TGTGCCAGCAGTTTCCACTTGATAGCCGATACGCAGTATTTT CASSFHLIADTQYF
- TRBJ1-3 TRBV4-3 TRBD1 TGCGCCAGCAGCCAAGATCGAGGACAGGCGAGGGGAAACACCATATATTTT CASSQDRGQARGNTIYF
- TRBJ2-7 TRBV10-3 - TGTGCCATCAGTGAGAACGTAGGGACAATCCCCTACGAGCAGTACTTC CAISENVGTIPYEQYF
- TRBJ2-5 TRBV19 TRBD1 TGTGCCAGTAGTATGAGACAGGGCCAAGAGACCCAGTACTTC CASSMRQGQETQYF
- TRBJ1-3 TRBV2 - TGTGCCAGCGAGGCAGGGTGGGGACTAAACACCATATATTTT CASEAGWGLNTIYF
- TRBJ1-1 TRBV9 TRBD1 TGTGCCAGCAGCCCTGACCACAGGGGCACTGAAGCTTTCTTT CASSPDHRGTEAFF
- TRBJ2-5 TRBV5-1 TRBD1 TGCGCCAGCAGCCGGGGGACAGGAAGAGAAGAGACCCAGTACTTC CASSRGTGREETQYF
- TRBJ1-2 TRBV4-1 - TGCGCCAGCAGCCTAAGGTGGGCACGTAATAACTATGGCTACACCTTC CASSLRWARNNYGYTF
- TRBJ2-1 TRBV27 - TGTGCCAGCAGCGTATTGGGGGACTTCTCCTACAATGAGCAGTTCTTC CASSVLGDFSYNEQFF
- TRBJ1-1 TRBV7-6 TRBD1 TGTGCCAGCAGCTTGGGACAGGGGACTGAAGCTTTCTTT CASSLGQGTEAFF
- TRBJ2-1 TRBV30 - TGTGCCTGGACCCGTACAGGTGGGGTTGGGTACAATGAGCAGTTCTTC CAWTRTGGVGYNEQFF
- TRBJ1-2 TRBV20-1 - TGCAGTGCTAGTGCGTCCAGGGGCTACACCTTC CSASASRGYTF
- TRBJ1-5 TRBV6-5 - TGTGCCAGCAGGGACTTACAGGGAACGGCTCAGCCCCAGCATTTT CASRDLQGTAQPQHF
- TRBJ2-5 TRBV7-2 - TGTGCCAGCAGCCCCCAAATCGGGTGGGAGACCCAGTACTTC CASSPQIGWETQYF
- TRBJ1-4 TRBV7-6 TRBD1 TGTGCCAGCAGCATCGCCGGGACAGGGTTTTCTAATGAAAAACTGTTTTTT CASSIAGTGFSNEKLFF
- TRBJ1-3 TRBV13 - TGTGCCAGCAGCTTGGACCACAGGAGCCGCTCTGGAAACACCATATATTTT CASSLDHRSRSGNTIYF
- TRBJ2-3 TRBV4-2 TRBD2 TGTGCCAGCAGCCAAATGGGACCACTAGCGGGGGGTGCAGATACGCAGTATTTT CASSQMGPLAGGADTQYF
once TRBJ2-3 TRBV2 TRBD2 TGTGCCAGCAGGGAACTAGCGGGGGCCGGGTCAGATACGCAGTATTTT CASRELAGAGSDTQYF
once TRBJ2-1 TRBV5-1 - TGCGCCAGCAGCTTCCTAGGCTACAATGAGCAGTTCTTC CASSFLGYNEQFF
- TRBJ1-5 TRBV7-2 TRBD1 TGTGCCAGCAGCTTAGAAACAGGGGGGGATCAGCCCCAGCATTTT CASSLETGGDQPQHF
once TRBJ1-4 TRBV5-6 - TGTGCCAGCAGCTTAACAGGGAGAATTGGTGAAAAACTGTTTTTT CASSLTGRIGEKLFF
few TRBJ2-5 TRBV5-4 - TGTGCCAGCAGCCACCGGGGTACCCTTCGAGAGACCCAGTACTTC CASSHRGTLRETQYF
- TRBJ2-7 TRBV13 TRBD2 TGTGCCAGCAGCTTAGGTCTGGCGGGAGGGTTGGGCGAGCAGTACTTC CASSLGLAGGLGEQYF